This TCR beta chain was obtained from a study of blood T cell repertoires in COVID-19. Study background: Researchers got acute and convalescent COVID-19 samples from the United States, Italy and Spain. T cells, B-cell-depleted T cells, or PBMCs supplied cDNA or gDNA.

The germline V gene encodes CDR1 KGHSH and CDR2 LQKENI. The CDR3 has 17 residues. Trimming took 3 bases from V and 0 from J; bases not matched to a gene: 6. Seattle's enrolled individuals joined amid active infection and were then monitored longitudinally. Authors' methods: Quantification of nucleated cells was approximated via reference gene primer amplification. The repertoire was sequenced with immunoSEQ multiplex PCR; TCRdb's copy has only in-frame clones and lacks some. V and J calls and clone size come straight from that table; D and trimming were deduced from the DNA. The sample gives roughly 200,000 clones, roughly 80% of which show up once; roughly 8% is in the top ten.

Sequencing was carried out using peripheral blood. This sequence joins TRBV18 and TRBJ2-5; 11 positions match TRBD2. The TCR sequence derives from a woman aged 55-70 years with COVID-19, enrolled during active disease. Here the CDR3 DNA reads TGTGCCAGCTCACCGGGACTAGCGGTTATGTACCAAGAGACCCAGTACTTC. Its translation is CASSPGLAVMYQETQYF. The complete variable domain, with remaining parts taken from reference TRBV18 and TRBJ2-5, reads NAGVMQNPRHLVRRRGQEARLRCSPMKGHSHVYWYRQLPEEGLKFMVYLQKENIIDESGMPKERFSAEFPKEGPSILRIQQVVRGDSAAYFCASSPGLAVMYQETQYFGPGTRLLVL.